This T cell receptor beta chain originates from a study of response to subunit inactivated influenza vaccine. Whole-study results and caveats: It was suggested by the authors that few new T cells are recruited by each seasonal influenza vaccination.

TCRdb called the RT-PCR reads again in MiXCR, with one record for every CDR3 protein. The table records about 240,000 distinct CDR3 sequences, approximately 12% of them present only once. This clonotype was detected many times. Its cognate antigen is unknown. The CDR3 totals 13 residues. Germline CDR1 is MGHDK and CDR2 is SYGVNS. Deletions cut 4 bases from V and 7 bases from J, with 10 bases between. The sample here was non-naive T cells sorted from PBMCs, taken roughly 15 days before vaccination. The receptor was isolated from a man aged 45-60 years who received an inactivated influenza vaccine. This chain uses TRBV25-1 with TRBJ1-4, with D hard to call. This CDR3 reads CASSAAGSEKLFF. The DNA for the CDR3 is TGTGCCAGCAGTGCCGCGGGGAGTGAAAAACTGTTTTTT.